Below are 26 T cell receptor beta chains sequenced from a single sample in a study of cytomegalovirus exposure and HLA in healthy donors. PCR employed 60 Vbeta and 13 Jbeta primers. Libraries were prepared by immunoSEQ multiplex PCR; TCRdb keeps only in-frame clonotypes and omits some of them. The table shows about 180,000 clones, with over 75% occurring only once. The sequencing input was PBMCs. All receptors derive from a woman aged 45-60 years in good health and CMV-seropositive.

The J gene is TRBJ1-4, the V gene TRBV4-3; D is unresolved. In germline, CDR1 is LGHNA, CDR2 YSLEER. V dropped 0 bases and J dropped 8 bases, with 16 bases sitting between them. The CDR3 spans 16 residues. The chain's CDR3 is CASSQERKVRGEKLFF. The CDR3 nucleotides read TGCGCCAGCAGCCAAGAGAGAAAGGTCAGAGGCGAAAAACTGTTTTTT.

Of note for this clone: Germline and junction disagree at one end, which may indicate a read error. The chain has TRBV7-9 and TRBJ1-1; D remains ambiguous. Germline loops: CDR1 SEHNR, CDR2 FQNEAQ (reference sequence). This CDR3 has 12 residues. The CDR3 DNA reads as TGTTCCAGCAGCTTAGACGGTTTTGAAGCTTTCTTT. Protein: CSSSLDGFEAFF.

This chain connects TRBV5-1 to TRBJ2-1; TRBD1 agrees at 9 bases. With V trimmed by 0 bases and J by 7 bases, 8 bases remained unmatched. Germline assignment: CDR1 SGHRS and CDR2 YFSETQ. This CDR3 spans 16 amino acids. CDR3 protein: CASSLALGQGVNEQFF. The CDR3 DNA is TGCGCCAGCAGCTTGGCATTGGGACAGGGAGTTAATGAGCAGTTCTTC.

The CDR3 is CASSPGLAGAGSYNEQFF. The CDR3 DNA reads as TGTGCCAGCAGCCCGGGACTAGCGGGAGCAGGATCCTACAATGAGCAGTTCTTC. The chain employs TRBV28 and TRBJ2-1; TRBD2 aligns across 14 bases. CDR1 MDHEN and CDR2 SYDVKM come from the germline V gene. With V trimmed by 6 bases and J by 1 base, 8 bases remained unmatched. This CDR3 is 18 amino acids long.

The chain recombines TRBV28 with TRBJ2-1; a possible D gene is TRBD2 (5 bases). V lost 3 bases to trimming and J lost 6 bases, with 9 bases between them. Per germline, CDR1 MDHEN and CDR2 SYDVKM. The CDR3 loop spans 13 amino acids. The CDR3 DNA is TGTGCCAGCAGTTTTTTACTAGGCAATGAGCAGTTCTTC. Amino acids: CASSFLLGNEQFF.

The CDR3 loop is CASSLGAGRRSYEQYF. The CDR3 nucleotides read TGTGCCAGCAGCTTAGGGGCGGGCCGACGCTCCTACGAGCAGTACTTC. This chain joins TRBV11-3 and TRBJ2-7; TRBD2 is a possible D gene (5 bases). Trimming removed 1 base at V and 0 bases at J, with 13 bases between. The CDR3 length is 16 residues. CDR1 and CDR2 from the germline V gene are SGHNT and YENEEA. The whole variable domain, remainder taken from reference TRBV11-3 and TRBJ2-7, is EAGVVQSPRYKIIEKKQPVAFWCNPISGHNTLYWYLQNLGQGPELLIRYENEEAVDDSQLPKDRFSAERLKGVDSTLKIQPAELGDSAVYLCASSLGAGRRSYEQYFGPGTRLTVT.

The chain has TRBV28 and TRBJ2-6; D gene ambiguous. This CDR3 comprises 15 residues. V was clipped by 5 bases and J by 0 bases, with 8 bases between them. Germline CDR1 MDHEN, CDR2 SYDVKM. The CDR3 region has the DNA TGTGCCAGCAGTCCAACAAGCTCTGGGGCCAACGTCCTGACTTTC. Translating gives CASSPTSSGANVLTF.

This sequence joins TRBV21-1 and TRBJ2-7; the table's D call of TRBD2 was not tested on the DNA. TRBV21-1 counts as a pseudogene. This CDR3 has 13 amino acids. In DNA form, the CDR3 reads TGTGCCAGCAGCACCGAGGAGGTTGTAGAGCAGTACTTC. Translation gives CASSTEEVVEQYF.

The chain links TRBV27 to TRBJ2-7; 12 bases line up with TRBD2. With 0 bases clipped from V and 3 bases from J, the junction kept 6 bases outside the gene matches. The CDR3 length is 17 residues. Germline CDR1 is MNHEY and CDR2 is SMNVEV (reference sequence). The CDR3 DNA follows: TGTGCCAGCAGTTTATCCAACCCACTAGCGGGGGGCTACGAGCAGTACTTC. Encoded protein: CASSLSNPLAGGYEQYF.

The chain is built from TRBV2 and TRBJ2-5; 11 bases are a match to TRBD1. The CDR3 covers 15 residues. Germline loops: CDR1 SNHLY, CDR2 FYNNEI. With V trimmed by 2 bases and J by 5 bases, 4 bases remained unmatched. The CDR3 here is CASSELGQGGETQYF. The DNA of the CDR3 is TGTGCCAGCAGTGAATTGGGACAGGGGGGGGAGACCCAGTACTTC.

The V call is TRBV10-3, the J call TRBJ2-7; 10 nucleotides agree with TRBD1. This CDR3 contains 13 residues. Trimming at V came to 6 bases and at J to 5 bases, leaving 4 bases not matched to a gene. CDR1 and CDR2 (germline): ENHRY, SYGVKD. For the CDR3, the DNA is TGTGCCATCAGGACAGGGGGCGTCCACGAGCAGTACTTC. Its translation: CAIRTGGVHEQYF.

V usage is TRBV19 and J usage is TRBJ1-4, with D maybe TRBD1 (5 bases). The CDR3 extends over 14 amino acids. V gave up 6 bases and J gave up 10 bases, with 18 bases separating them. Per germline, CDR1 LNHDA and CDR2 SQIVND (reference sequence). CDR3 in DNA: TGTGCCAGTAGCACCGGGGGATCCGGGGGAAAACTGTTTTTT. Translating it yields CASSTGGSGGKLFF.

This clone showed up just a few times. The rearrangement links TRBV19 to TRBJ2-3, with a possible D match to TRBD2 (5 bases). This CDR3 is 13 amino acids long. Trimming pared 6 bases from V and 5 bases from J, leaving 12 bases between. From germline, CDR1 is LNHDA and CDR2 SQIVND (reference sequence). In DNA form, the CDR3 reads TGTGCCAGTAGCCTAGCAGAGGGAGATACGCAGTATTTT. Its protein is CASSLAEGDTQYF.

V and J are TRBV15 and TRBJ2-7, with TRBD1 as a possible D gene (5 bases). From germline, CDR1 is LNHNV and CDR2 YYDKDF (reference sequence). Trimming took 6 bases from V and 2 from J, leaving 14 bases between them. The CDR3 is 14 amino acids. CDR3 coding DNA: TGTGCCACCAGTACGTCCGACAGTCCCTACGAGCAGTACTTC. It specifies CATSTSDSPYEQYF.

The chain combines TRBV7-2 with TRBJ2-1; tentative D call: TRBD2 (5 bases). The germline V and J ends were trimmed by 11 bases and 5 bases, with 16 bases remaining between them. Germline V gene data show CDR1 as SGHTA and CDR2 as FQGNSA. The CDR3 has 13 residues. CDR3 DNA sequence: TGTGCCTCCACCTGGACGGGAAACAATGAGCAGTTCTTC. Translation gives CASTWTGNNEQFF.

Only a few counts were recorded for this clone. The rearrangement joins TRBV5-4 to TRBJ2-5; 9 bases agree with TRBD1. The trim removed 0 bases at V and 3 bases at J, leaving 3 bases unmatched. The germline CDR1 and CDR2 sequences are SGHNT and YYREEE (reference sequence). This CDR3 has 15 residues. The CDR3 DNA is TGTGCCAGCAGCTTGGTCCGGACAGGGGAAGAGACCCAGTACTTC. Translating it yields CASSLVRTGEETQYF.

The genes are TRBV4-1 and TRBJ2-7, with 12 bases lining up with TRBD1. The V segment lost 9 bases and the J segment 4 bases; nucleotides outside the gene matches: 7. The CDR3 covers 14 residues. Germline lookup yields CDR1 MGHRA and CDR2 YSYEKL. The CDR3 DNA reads TGCGCCAGTAGTCCGGGACAGGGGGCTTACGAGCAGTACTTC. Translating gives CASSPGQGAYEQYF.

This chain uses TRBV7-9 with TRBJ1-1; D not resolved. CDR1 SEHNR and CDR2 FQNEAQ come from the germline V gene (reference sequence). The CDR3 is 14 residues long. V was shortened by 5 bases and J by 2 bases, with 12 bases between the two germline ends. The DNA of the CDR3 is TGTGCCAGCAGCCGGCGGGAAGTCAACACTGAAGCTTTCTTT. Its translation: CASSRREVNTEAFF.

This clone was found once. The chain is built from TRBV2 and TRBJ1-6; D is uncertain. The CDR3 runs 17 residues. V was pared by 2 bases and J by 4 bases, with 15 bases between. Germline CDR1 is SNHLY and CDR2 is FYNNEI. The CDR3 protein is CASSEKREALYNSPLHF. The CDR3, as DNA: TGTGCCAGCAGTGAAAAGCGGGAAGCCCTGTATAATTCACCCCTCCACTTT.

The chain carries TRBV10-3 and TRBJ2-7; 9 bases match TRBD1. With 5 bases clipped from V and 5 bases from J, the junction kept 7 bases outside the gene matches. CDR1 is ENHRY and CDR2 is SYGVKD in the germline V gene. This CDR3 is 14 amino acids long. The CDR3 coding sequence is TGTGCCATCAGTCTTACCGGGACAGGGAACGAGCAGTACTTC. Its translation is CAISLTGTGNEQYF.

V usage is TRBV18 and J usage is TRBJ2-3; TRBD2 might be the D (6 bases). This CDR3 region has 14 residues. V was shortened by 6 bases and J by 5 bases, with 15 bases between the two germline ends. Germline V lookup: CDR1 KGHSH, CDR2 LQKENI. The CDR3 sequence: CASSELAGRDTQYF. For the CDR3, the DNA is TGTGCCAGCTCGGAACTAGCCGGGAGAGATACGCAGTATTTT. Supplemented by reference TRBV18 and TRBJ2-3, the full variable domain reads NAGVMQNPRHLVRRRGQEARLRCSPMKGHSHVYWYRQLPEEGLKFMVYLQKENIIDESGMPKERFSAEFPKEGPSILRIQQVVRGDSAAYFCASSELAGRDTQYFGPGTRLTVL.

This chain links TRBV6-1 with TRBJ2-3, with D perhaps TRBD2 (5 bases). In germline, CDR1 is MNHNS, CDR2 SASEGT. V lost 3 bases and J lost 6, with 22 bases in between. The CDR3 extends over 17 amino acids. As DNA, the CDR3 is TGTGCCAGCAGTGACTGGGTAGCGAGAACAGAGAGGGATACGCAGTATTTT. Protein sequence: CASSDWVARTERDTQYF.

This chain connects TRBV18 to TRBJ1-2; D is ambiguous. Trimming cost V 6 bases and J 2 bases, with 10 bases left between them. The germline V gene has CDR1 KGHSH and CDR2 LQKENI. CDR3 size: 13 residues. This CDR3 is CASSQSGNYGYTF. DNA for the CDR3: TGTGCCAGCTCGCAGTCGGGGAACTATGGCTACACCTTC.

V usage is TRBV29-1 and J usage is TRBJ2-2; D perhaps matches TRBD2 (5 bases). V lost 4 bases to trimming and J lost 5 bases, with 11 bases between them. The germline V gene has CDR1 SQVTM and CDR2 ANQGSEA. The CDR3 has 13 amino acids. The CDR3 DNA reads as TGCAGCGTTGTATCCGGGGTTACCGGGGAGCTGTTTTTT. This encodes CSVVSGVTGELFF.

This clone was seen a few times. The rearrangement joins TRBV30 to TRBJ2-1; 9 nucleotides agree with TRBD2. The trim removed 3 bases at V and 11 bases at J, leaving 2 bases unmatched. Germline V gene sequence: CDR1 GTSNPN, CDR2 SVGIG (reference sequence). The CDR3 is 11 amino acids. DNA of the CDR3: TGTGCCTGGAGGGGACTAGCCCAGCAGTTCTTC. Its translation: CAWRGLAQQFF.

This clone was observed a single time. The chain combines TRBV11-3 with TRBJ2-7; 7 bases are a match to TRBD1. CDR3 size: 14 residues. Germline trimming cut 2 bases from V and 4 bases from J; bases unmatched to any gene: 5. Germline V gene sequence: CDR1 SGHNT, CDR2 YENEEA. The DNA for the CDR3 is TGTGCCAGCAGCTTACGACAGGGCCCGTACGAGCAGTACTTC. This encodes CASSLRQGPYEQYF.